The 5 T cell receptor beta chains below were found in one sample sequenced in a study of cytomegalovirus exposure and HLA in healthy donors. Primers included in the PCR were 60 Vbeta and 13 Jbeta primers. Produced via immunoSEQ multiplex PCR; TCRdb's table is partial and in-frame only. The data contain about 50,000 clones, approximately 72% of them singletons. Sequenced input: PBMCs. The receptors originated from a woman between 50 and 59 years old in good health and CMV-seronegative.

The chain combines TRBV6-6 with TRBJ2-3; D perhaps matches TRBD2 (7 bases). The CDR3 has 14 amino acids. Germline V gene data show CDR1 as MNHNY and CDR2 as SVGAGI (reference sequence). Trimming left V 6 bases short and J 6 bases short, with 16 bases between. The CDR3 is CASSRGGGADTQYF. The DNA of the CDR3 is TGTGCCAGCAGCAGAGGGGGGGGTGCCGATACGCAGTATTTT.

This clone was observed a few times. The V and J genes are TRBV28 and TRBJ2-3, with 7 bases identical to TRBD2. Germline assignment: CDR1 MDHEN and CDR2 SYDVKM. Trimming at V came to 7 bases and at J to 3 bases, leaving 22 bases not matched to a gene. This CDR3 is 19 amino acids long. CDR3 region: CASKGMDGGGSFGTDTQYF. In DNA, the CDR3 is TGTGCCAGCAAAGGGATGGACGGTGGCGGGAGTTTTGGGACAGATACGCAGTATTTT.

The chain carries TRBV5-1 and TRBJ1-5; D gene uncertain. Germline CDR1 SGHRS, CDR2 YFSETQ. The CDR3 is 13 residues long. The V and J ends lost 5 bases and 5 bases respectively, with 11 bases between them. This CDR3 reads CASRIREDQPQHF. The CDR3 nucleotides read TGCGCCAGCAGGATAAGGGAGGATCAGCCCCAGCATTTT.

The sample holds a few counts of this clone. A junction boundary mismatches the germline segment, possibly from a read error. This chain connects TRBV5-6 to TRBJ2-7; 7 nucleotides agree with TRBD2. Germline V lookup: CDR1 SGHDT, CDR2 YYEEEE. CDR3 size: 12 residues. This CDR3 reads CASSLGGEGSVF. CDR3 coding DNA: TGTGCCAGCAGCTTGGGGGGGGAGGGTTCGGTCTTC.

The chain joins TRBV30 to TRBJ2-1, with 7 bases fitting TRBD1. CDR3 size: 11 residues. Germline V gives CDR1 GTSNPN, CDR2 SVGIG (reference sequence). V lost 5 bases to trimming and J lost 7 bases; unmatched junction nucleotides: 2. Written as DNA, the CDR3 is TGTGCCTGGGACAGGGTTAATGAGCAGTTCTTC. Protein product: CAWDRVNEQFF.